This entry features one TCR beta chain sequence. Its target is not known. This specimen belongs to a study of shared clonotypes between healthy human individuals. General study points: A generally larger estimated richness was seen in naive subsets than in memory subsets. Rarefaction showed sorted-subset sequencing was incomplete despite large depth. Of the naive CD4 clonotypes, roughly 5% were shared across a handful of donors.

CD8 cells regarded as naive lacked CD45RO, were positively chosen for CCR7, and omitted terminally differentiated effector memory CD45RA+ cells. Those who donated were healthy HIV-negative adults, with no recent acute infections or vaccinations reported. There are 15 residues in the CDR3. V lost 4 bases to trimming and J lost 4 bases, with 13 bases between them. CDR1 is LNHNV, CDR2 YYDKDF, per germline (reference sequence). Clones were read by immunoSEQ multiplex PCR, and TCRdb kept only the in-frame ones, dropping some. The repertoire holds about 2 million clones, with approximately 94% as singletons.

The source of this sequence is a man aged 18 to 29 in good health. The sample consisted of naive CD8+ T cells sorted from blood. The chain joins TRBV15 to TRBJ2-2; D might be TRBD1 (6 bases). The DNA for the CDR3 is TGTGCCACCAGCATAGGGACACTCACCACCGGGGAGCTGTTTTTT. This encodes CATSIGTLTTGELFF.